A selection of T cell receptor beta chains follows, all from one sample in a study of patients with pleural tuberculosis. One entry per CDR3 protein, called by TCRdb with MiXCR from the reads. This table holds about 50,000 distinct CDR3 sequences, approximately 7.5% found once. These TCRs come from a human donor with pleural tuberculosis. Each CDR3 is given with its conserved first and last residue. D genes are given only for firm matches. Not every row has a clone size; where given, it reads once, few, many or a size class.

V,D,size,J,length,DNA,CDR3
TRBV3-1,NA,many,TRBJ1-3,15,TGTGCCAGCAGCCAAGACCGGACGGCCGAAGTCACCATATATTTT,CASSQDRTAEVTIYF
TRBV14,TRBD2,few,TRBJ2-5,15,TGTGCCAGCAGTCGAGTAGCGGGAATCGGTGAGACCCAGTACTTC,CASSRVAGIGETQYF
TRBV5-4,NA,many,TRBJ1-2,13,TGTGCCAGCAGCTTGGATACAAACTATGGCTACACCTTC,CASSLDTNYGYTF
TRBV24-1,NA,many,TRBJ2-1,14,TGTGCCACCAGTGATTTTGTACAGGGCGATGAGCAGTTCTTC,CATSDFVQGDEQFF
TRBV6-4,NA,many,TRBJ2-3,14,TGTGCCAGCAGTGACCGGAAGAGCACAGATACGCAGTATTTT,CASSDRKSTDTQYF
TRBV28,NA,many,TRBJ1-1,13,TGTGCCAGCCAAATAGGGCGGGGGACTGAAGCTTTCTTT,CASQIGRGTEAFF
TRBV25-1,NA,many,TRBJ1-1,16,TGTGCCAGCAGTCCAGACTGGGGGGGCGCCGGCACTGAAGCTTTCTTT,CASSPDWGGAGTEAFF
TRBV28,TRBD1,many,TRBJ1-5,14,TGTGCCAGCAGTCGGACAGGGGTCAATCAGCCCCAGCATTTT,CASSRTGVNQPQHF
TRBV25-1,NA,many,TRBJ2-2,12,TGTGCCAGCAGTGAGGAAACCGGGGAGCTGTTTTTT,CASSEETGELFF
TRBV28,NA,many,TRBJ2-1,16,TGTGCCAGCAGTTTAGGCGGAGCGGATTCCTACAATGAGCAGTTCTTC,CASSLGGADSYNEQFF
TRBV12-5,NA,NA,TRBJ1-1,12,TGTGCTAGCGAGGGGCTGAACGCTGAAGCTTTCTTT,CASEGLNAEAFF
TRBV27,TRBD2,many,TRBJ2-3,16,TGTGCCAGCAGTTTATGGGGCGGGAGGGGGACAGATACGCAGTATTTT,CASSLWGGRGTDTQYF
TRBV7-1,TRBD1,many,TRBJ1-6,15,TGTGCCAGCAGCTCACGGGGACAGGGAGGGTCACCCCTCCACTTT,CASSSRGQGGSPLHF
TRBV19,NA,many,TRBJ2-1,16,TGTGCCAGTAGTATGGCCCCGATAGGCCCCTACAATGAGCAGTTCTTC,CASSMAPIGPYNEQFF
TRBV19,TRBD1,many,TRBJ2-5,13,TGTGCCAGTAGTATGACAGGGCGGGAGACCCAGTACTTC,CASSMTGRETQYF
TRBV4-1,NA,NA,TRBJ2-1,14,TGCGCCAGCGGAGCTGGACTAAGTCACAATGAGCAGTTCTTC,CASGAGLSHNEQFF
TRBV11-1,NA,many,TRBJ2-1,14,TGTGCCAGCAGCTTAGCTCCAGGGAACAATGAGCAGTTCTTC,CASSLAPGNNEQFF
TRBV7-2,NA,many,TRBJ1-3,14,TGTGCCAGCAGCTTAGCGGTGCAGGGGAACACCATATATTTT,CASSLAVQGNTIYF
TRBV24-1,NA,many,TRBJ1-1,9,TGTGCCACCTGTTCTGAAGCTTTCTTT,CATCSEAFF
TRBV11-2,NA,many,TRBJ2-1,14,TGTGCCAGCAGCTTAGAGTTAAACAGCAATGAGCAGTTCTTC,CASSLELNSNEQFF
TRBV7-6,NA,NA,TRBJ1-2,17,TGTGCCAGCAGCCCTAACTCAGGACTCGGGGGACCGAATGGCTACACCTTC,CASSPNSGLGGPNGYTF
TRBV11-1,TRBD2,NA,TRBJ2-5,14,TGTGCCAGCAGCTTAGCCCGGGGGGGAGAGACCCAGTACTTC,CASSLARGGETQYF
TRBV13,NA,NA,TRBJ1-2,13,TGTGCCAGCAGCCCACAGAGGGGCTATGGCTACACCTTC,CASSPQRGYGYTF
TRBV10-3,NA,NA,TRBJ2-1,14,TGTGCCATCAGTGAGCGGGACCGAGGGAATGAGCAGTTCTTC,CAISERDRGNEQFF
TRBV11-2,NA,many,TRBJ2-5,14,TGTGCCAGCAGCTTACGGGCCATACAAGAGACCCAGTACTTC,CASSLRAIQETQYF
TRBV30,NA,NA,TRBJ1-1,14,TGTGCCTGGAAAATAGGAGGGGCCCGCACTGAAGCTTTCTTT,CAWKIGGARTEAFF
TRBV11-2,TRBD1,medium-sized,TRBJ2-3,15,TGTGCCAGCAGGCTCGGGACAGGCAACACAGATACGCAGTATTTT,CASRLGTGNTDTQYF
TRBV5-1,NA,NA,TRBJ2-3,14,TGCGCCAGCAGCTTGATGCAGAACACAGATACGCAGTATTTT,CASSLMQNTDTQYF
TRBV11-1,NA,many,TRBJ1-1,12,TGTGCCAGCAGCTTCGGGGTCACTGAAGCTTTCTTT,CASSFGVTEAFF
TRBV2,TRBD1,many,TRBJ1-1,14,TGTGCCAGCAGGGATGGACAGGGGGTCACTGAAGCTTTCTTT,CASRDGQGVTEAFF
TRBV12-3/TRBV12-4,NA,NA,TRBJ1-6,15,TGTGCCAGCAGCCTGGGCGGACAGCTTAATTCACCCCTCCACTTT,CASSLGGQLNSPLHF
TRBV18,NA,NA,TRBJ1-5,14,TGTACCAGCTCACGGTCAGCGGGAAATCAGCCCCAGCATTTT,CTSSRSAGNQPQHF
TRBV6-1,NA,many,TRBJ2-1,14,TGTGCCAGCAGTCGGAGATACATGGTCAATGAGCAGTTCTTC,CASSRRYMVNEQFF
TRBV20-1,TRBD1,many,TRBJ2-1,13,TGCAGTGCTAACAGGGGATACTACAATGAGCAGTTCTTC,CSANRGYYNEQFF
TRBV29-1,TRBD2,NA,TRBJ2-1,14,TGCAGCGTTTTAATAGCGGGAGGCATAAATGAGCAGTTCTTC,CSVLIAGGINEQFF
TRBV27,NA,once,TRBJ1-1,15,TGTGCCAGCAGTTTATCTGTAGAACCGAACACTGAAGCTTTCTTT,CASSLSVEPNTEAFF
TRBV6-2/TRBV6-3,TRBD2,many,TRBJ2-1,14,TGTGCCAGCAGTTACGGGACTAGCGGCAATGAGCAGTTCTTC,CASSYGTSGNEQFF
TRBV11-2,NA,many,TRBJ1-2,15,TGTGCCAGCAGCTTTAAACAGGGAGCTAACTATGGCTACACCTTC,CASSFKQGANYGYTF
TRBV13,TRBD1,NA,TRBJ1-2,12,TGTGCCAGCAGCTTCACAGGGGGCGGCTACACCTTC,CASSFTGGGYTF
TRBV5-1,NA,NA,TRBJ2-5,14,TGCGCCAGCAGCTTGGGCGGGCACCAAGAGACCCAGTACTTC,CASSLGGHQETQYF
TRBV4-1,TRBD1,many,TRBJ1-1,13,TGCGCCAGCAGCCAGACAGGGGGGGCTGAAGCTTTCTTT,CASSQTGGAEAFF
TRBV6-4,NA,many,TRBJ2-3,15,TGTGCCAGCAGTGACGCCTCAGGCGTCCCAGATACGCAGTATTTT,CASSDASGVPDTQYF
TRBV24-1,TRBD2,many,TRBJ2-1,14,TGTGCCACCAGTGAATGGACTAGCGGCACTGAGCAGTTCTTC,CATSEWTSGTEQFF
TRBV6-1,NA,many,TRBJ2-5,14,TGTGCCAGCAGTCGGGGTCGCAAGCAAGAGACCCAGTACTTC,CASSRGRKQETQYF
TRBV12-3/TRBV12-4,TRBD2,many,TRBJ2-3,17,TGTGCCAGCAGTCTTACAAAGACTAGCGGGAGTACAGATACGCAGTATTTT,CASSLTKTSGSTDTQYF